This is a list of T cell receptor beta chains from one sample in a study of cytomegalovirus exposure and HLA in healthy donors. TCRdb keeps only in-frame clones here, not all; method: immunoSEQ multiplex PCR. Here the sample spans tens of thousands of clones, 68% being singletons. Sequencing input: PBMCs. These receptors were obtained from a man between 40 and 49 years old in good health and CMV-seropositive. Both conserved end residues are part of each CDR3. The order of the fields is clone size, CDR3 length, D gene, J gene, V gene, CDR3 protein, CDR3 DNA. The D gene is left open where the match is weak. Part of the rows lack a size; the others show once, few, many or a class for expanded clones.

-	16	-	TRBJ1-4	TRBV2	CASSQGQTTTNEKLFF	TGTGCCAGCAGCCAAGGACAGACAACAACTAATGAAAAACTGTTTTTT
-	14	-	TRBJ2-7	TRBV7-9	CASSLTMPGNEQYF	TGTGCCAGCAGCTTGACTATGCCGGGGAACGAGCAGTACTTC
-	15	-	TRBJ2-6	TRBV5-8	CASSPLRGGANVLTF	TGTGCCAGCAGCCCACTCAGGGGTGGGGCCAACGTCCTGACTTTC
-	14	TRBD2	TRBJ2-2	TRBV2	CASRIAGGTGELFF	TGTGCCAGCAGGATAGCGGGCGGCACCGGGGAGCTGTTTTTT
-	17	TRBD2	TRBJ2-3	TRBV4-3	CASSQDLVAGDTDTQYF	TGCGCCAGCAGCCAAGATTTGGTAGCGGGGGATACAGATACGCAGTATTTT
-	15	-	TRBJ1-2	TRBV7-9	CASSERQVNSYGYTF	TGTGCCAGCAGCGAACGACAGGTGAACAGTTATGGCTACACCTTC
-	18	-	TRBJ1-5	TRBV15	CATSGVGKEGLHRQPQHF	TGTGCCACCAGCGGAGTCGGGAAGGAGGGCCTCCACCGTCAGCCCCAGCATTTT
-	12	TRBD1	TRBJ1-2	TRBV7-2	CASSSTGYGYTF	TGTGCCAGCAGCTCGACAGGGTATGGCTACACCTTC
once	12	-	TRBJ2-1	TRBV10-3	CAISDIENEQFF	TGTGCCATCAGTGACATAGAGAATGAGCAGTTCTTC
-	14	-	TRBJ1-2	TRBV5-1	CASSLDRQDYGYTF	TGCGCCAGCAGCTTGGACCGACAAGACTATGGCTACACCTTC
few	16	TRBD2	TRBJ2-7	TRBV4-2	CASSQAGTRLIYEQYF	TGTGCCAGCAGCCAAGCCGGGACTAGGCTGATCTACGAGCAGTACTTC
-	16	-	TRBJ2-7	TRBV10-1	CASSDCTASASYEQYF	TGCGCCAGCAGTGATTGTACGGCTAGCGCCTCCTACGAGCAGTACTTC
-	15	TRBD2	TRBJ2-7	TRBV5-6	CASGPDRGSSYEQYF	TGTGCCAGCGGCCCGGATCGCGGGAGCTCCTACGAGCAGTACTTC
-	13	-	TRBJ2-7	TRBV29-1	CSVGGGGNHEQYF	TGCAGCGTTGGGGGCGGCGGAAATCACGAGCAGTACTTC
once	16	TRBD2	TRBJ2-2	TRBV28	CASTTRAGGVNRELFF	TGTGCCAGCACCACGAGGGCGGGAGGTGTAAACCGGGAGCTGTTTTTT
-	17	-	TRBJ2-3	TRBV19	CASSMDATLALGDTQYF	TGTGCCAGTAGTATGGACGCAACTCTAGCTCTTGGGGATACGCAGTATTTT
-	15	TRBD1	TRBJ2-7	TRBV19	CASSISRDRSYEQYF	TGTGCCAGTAGTATAAGCCGGGACAGGTCCTACGAGCAGTACTTC
few	13	TRBD2	TRBJ2-3	TRBV6-4	CASSDTIAGTQYF	TGTGCCAGCAGTGACACAATAGCGGGTACGCAGTATTTT
-	15	TRBD1	TRBJ1-1	TRBV14	CASSRRTGWNTEAFF	TGTGCCAGCAGCCGTAGGACAGGTTGGAACACTGAAGCTTTCTTT
-	14	TRBD2	TRBJ2-7	TRBV10-3	CAISDSSGSYEQYF	TGTGCCATCAGTGATTCCAGCGGGAGCTACGAGCAGTACTTC
few	14	-	TRBJ2-7	TRBV30	CAWSGRDISYEQYF	TGTGCCTGGAGTGGCCGGGACATCTCCTACGAGCAGTACTTC
-	15	TRBD2	TRBJ2-3	TRBV6-5	CAIGGGTSGPDTQYF	TGTGCCATCGGGGGAGGGACTAGCGGACCAGATACGCAGTATTTT
-	15	TRBD2	TRBJ2-3	TRBV30	CAWSVSSGRTDTQYF	TGTGCCTGGAGTGTTTCCAGCGGGAGGACAGATACGCAGTATTTT
many	14	TRBD1	TRBJ2-7	TRBV6-5	CASSRDRGSHEQYF	TGTGCCAGCAGTCGGGACAGGGGATCACACGAGCAGTACTTC
-	15	TRBD2	TRBJ2-5	TRBV30	CAWSGLAGARETQYF	TGTGCCTGGAGTGGACTAGCGGGAGCGAGGGAGACCCAGTACTTC
once	14	-	TRBJ1-2	TRBV6-6	CASKTGPIFYGYTF	TGTGCCAGTAAAACAGGCCCCATCTTCTATGGCTACACCTTC
once	16	TRBD2	TRBJ2-3	TRBV7-9	CASSPPGLAGADTQYF	TGTGCCAGCAGCCCCCCTGGACTAGCGGGGGCGGATACGCAGTATTTT
-	13	-	TRBJ1-2	TRBV5-6	CASSPERRDGYTF	TGTGCCAGCAGCCCTGAACGGAGGGATGGCTACACCTTC
-	15	-	TRBJ2-5	TRBV11-2	CASSSRGGGRETQYF	TGTGCCAGCAGCTCTCGAGGAGGGGGCAGAGAGACCCAGTACTTC
few	16	-	TRBJ2-2	TRBV27	CASRLRTLRDTGELFF	TGTGCCAGCAGACTACGGACATTACGTGACACCGGGGAGCTGTTTTTT
-	17	-	TRBJ1-5	TRBV2	CASSDLWAESSNQPQHF	TGTGCCAGCAGTGATCTCTGGGCAGAGAGTAGCAATCAGCCCCAGCATTTT
-	18	-	TRBJ2-2	TRBV7-7	CASSLVGGTSRNTGELFF	TGTGCTAGCAGCTTAGTCGGGGGAACGTCGCGAAACACCGGGGAGCTGTTTTTT
-	13	-	TRBJ2-6	TRBV19	CASSDTGANVLTF	TGTGCCAGTAGTGATACAGGGGCCAACGTCCTGACTTTC
-	16	TRBD1	TRBJ1-1	TRBV6-6	CASSYPDRGLNTEAFF	TGTGCCAGCAGTTACCCGGACAGGGGCCTGAACACTGAAGCTTTCTTT
-	16	TRBD2	TRBJ2-5	TRBV6-6	CASTKTSGGYQETQYF	TGTGCCAGCACCAAAACTAGCGGGGGTTACCAAGAGACCCAGTACTTC
-	15	TRBD1	TRBJ1-2	TRBV7-2	CASSATGGLNYGYTF	TGTGCCAGCAGCGCGACAGGGGGCTTGAACTATGGCTACACCTTC
-	11	-	TRBJ2-1	TRBV20-1	CSASEVNEQFF	TGCAGTGCTAGTGAGGTCAATGAGCAGTTCTTC
-	15	-	TRBJ2-2	TRBV11-2	CASSLALSGAGELFF	TGTGCCAGCAGCTTAGCCCTTTCAGGGGCCGGGGAGCTGTTTTTT
-	14	TRBD2	TRBJ2-4	TRBV11-2	CASSFGGAKNIQYF	TGTGCCAGCAGCTTCGGGGGGGCCAAAAACATTCAGTACTTC
-	14	-	TRBJ2-5	TRBV7-9	CASSYGEGQETQYF	TGTGCCAGCAGCTATGGAGAGGGCCAAGAGACCCAGTACTTC
-	14	-	TRBJ1-6	TRBV4-3	CASSQGAGESPLHF	TGCGCCAGCAGCCAGGGAGCGGGGGAATCACCCCTCCACTTT
few	16	TRBD1	TRBJ2-3	TRBV25-1	CASSEPGQGRRDTQYF	TGTGCCAGCAGTGAACCGGGACAGGGAAGGCGAGATACGCAGTATTTT
-	12	-	TRBJ2-1	TRBV6-5	CASSYGSWEQFF	TGTGCCAGCAGTTACGGGAGTTGGGAGCAGTTCTTC
once	17	-	TRBJ2-2	TRBV9	CASSVGAGLSNTGELFF	TGTGCCAGCAGCGTAGGGGCAGGGTTATCGAACACCGGGGAGCTGTTTTTT
-	17	TRBD2	TRBJ2-3	TRBV7-8	CASSRGTSGRNLDTQYF	TGTGCCAGCAGCCGAGGGACTAGCGGGAGGAATTTAGATACGCAGTATTTT
-	14	-	TRBJ2-4	TRBV4-2	CASSLIDAGNIQYF	TGTGCCAGCAGCCTGATAGATGCGGGAAACATTCAGTACTTC